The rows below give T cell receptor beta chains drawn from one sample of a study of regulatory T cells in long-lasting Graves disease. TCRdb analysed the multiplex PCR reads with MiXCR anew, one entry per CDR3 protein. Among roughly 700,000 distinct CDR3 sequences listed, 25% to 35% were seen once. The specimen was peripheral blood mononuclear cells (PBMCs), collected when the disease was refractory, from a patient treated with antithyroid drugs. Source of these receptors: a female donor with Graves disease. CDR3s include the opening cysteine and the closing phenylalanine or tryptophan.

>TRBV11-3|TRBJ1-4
CASSLGRQPQGNEKLFF
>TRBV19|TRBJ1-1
CASRTPTENTEAFF
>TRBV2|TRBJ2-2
CARSVARGGELFF
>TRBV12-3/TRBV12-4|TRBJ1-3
CASSFHSLRSGNTIYF
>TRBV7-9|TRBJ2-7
CASSSSGTSGRVGYEQYF
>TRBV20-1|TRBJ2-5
CSAREATRETQYF
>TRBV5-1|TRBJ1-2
CASSEEGANYGYTF
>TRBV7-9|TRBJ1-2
CASSLSLPGDYGYTF
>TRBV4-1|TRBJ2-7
CASSRGNEQYF
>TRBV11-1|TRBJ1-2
CASSPSRTARSLYGYTF
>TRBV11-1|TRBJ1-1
CASSLGGLYTEAFF
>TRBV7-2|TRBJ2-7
CASSPRTSRGSYEQYF
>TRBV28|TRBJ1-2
CASKYSGTGLYGYTF
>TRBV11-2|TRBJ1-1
CASSPSFRDRNTEAFF
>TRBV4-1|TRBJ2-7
CASSRQLADNYEQYF
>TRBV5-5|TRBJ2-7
CASSLDDEGGYEQYF
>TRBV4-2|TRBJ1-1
CASSQGTGVATEAFF
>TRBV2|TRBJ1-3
CASRALYSGNTIYF
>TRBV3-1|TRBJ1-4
CASSASGTASTNEKLFF
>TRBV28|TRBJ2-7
CASSLQDRGLYEQYF
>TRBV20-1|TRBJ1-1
CSARDSEAFF
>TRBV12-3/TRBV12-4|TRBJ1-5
CASSFAGGRGLDQPQHF
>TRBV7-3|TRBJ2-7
CASSQAGSSYEQYF
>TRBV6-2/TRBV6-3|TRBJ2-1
CASSEAGNALAQFF
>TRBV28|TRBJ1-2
CASSSGQGAHGYTF
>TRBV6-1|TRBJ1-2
CAGKSTVAANGYTF
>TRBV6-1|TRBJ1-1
CASSEYRTGVEAFF
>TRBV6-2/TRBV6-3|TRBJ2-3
CASSYPPTSGNTDTQYF
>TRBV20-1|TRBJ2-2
CSARDFGTNTGELFF
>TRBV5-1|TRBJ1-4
CASSRLPGAGEKLFF
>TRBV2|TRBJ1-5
CASSEADNQPQHF
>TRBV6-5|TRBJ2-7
CASSYPAGRTYEQYF
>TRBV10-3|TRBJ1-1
CAISYTGDTEAFF
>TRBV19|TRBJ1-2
CASSTTSSGGRYGYTF
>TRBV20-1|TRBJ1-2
CSAPPRGFNYGYTF
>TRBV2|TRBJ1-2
CASRGGSNYGYTF
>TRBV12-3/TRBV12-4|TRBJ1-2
CASSQDDYGYTF
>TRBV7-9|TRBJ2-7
CASSSRTGGLGEQYF
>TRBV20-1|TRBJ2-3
CSAPSATDTQYF